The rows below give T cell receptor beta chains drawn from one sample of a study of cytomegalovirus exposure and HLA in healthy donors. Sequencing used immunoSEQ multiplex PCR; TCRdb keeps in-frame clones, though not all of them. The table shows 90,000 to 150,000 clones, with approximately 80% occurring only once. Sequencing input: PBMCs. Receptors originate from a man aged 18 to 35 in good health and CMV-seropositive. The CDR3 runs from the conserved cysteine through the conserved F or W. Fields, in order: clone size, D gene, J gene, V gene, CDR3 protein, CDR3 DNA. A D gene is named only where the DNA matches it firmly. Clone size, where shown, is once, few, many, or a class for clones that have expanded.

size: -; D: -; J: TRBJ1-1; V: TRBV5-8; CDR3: CASSFRQEIRNTEAFF; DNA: TGTGCCAGCAGTTTTAGACAGGAGATAAGGAACACTGAAGCTTTCTTT
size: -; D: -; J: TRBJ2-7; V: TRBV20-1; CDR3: CSAVGVEQYF; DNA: TGCAGTGCTGTAGGGGTCGAGCAGTACTTC
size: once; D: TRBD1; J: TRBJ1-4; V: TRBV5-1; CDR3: CASSRGQGTNEKLFF; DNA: TGCGCCAGCAGCCGGGGACAGGGGACTAATGAAAAACTGTTTTTT
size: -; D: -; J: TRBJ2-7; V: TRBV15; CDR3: CATSREVNYYEQYF; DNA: TGTGCCACCAGCAGAGAGGTGAACTACTACGAGCAGTACTTC
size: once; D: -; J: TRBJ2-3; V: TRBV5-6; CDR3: CASSLKGVDTQYF; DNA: TGTGCCAGCAGCTTGAAGGGGGTAGATACGCAGTATTTT
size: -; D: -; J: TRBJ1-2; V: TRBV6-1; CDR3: CASSPTTDYGYTF; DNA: TGTGCCAGCAGTCCAACGACAGACTATGGCTACACCTTC
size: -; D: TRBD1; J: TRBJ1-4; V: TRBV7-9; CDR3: CASTAGGRSEKLFF; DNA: TGTGCCAGCACCGCAGGGGGCCGTAGTGAAAAACTGTTTTTT
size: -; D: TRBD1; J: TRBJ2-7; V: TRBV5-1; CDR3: CASSSGTGNYEQYF; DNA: TGCGCCAGCAGTTCCGGGACAGGCAACTACGAGCAGTACTTC
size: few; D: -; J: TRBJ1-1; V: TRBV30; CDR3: CAFDRRNTEAFF; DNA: TGTGCCTTCGACAGGAGGAACACTGAAGCTTTCTTT
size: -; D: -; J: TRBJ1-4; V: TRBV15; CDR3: CATSRDGYSSTNEKLFF; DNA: TGTGCCACCAGCAGAGATGGGTACAGCTCAACTAATGAAAAACTGTTTTTT
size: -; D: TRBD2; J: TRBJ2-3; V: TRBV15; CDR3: CATSPAGTRLMDTQYF; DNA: TGTGCCACCAGCCCTGCCGGGACTAGATTGATGGATACGCAGTATTTT
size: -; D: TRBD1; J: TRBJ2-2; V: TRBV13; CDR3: CASSSTGDNTGELFF; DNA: TGTGCCAGCAGCTCTACAGGGGATAACACCGGGGAGCTGTTTTTT
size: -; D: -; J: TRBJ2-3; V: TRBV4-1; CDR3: CASSQMSGDTQYF; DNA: TGCGCCAGCAGCCAGATGAGCGGAGATACGCAGTATTTT
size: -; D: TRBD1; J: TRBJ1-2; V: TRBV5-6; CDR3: CASSSRTGFNYGYTF; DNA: TGTGCCAGCAGCTCTAGGACAGGGTTTAACTATGGCTACACCTTC
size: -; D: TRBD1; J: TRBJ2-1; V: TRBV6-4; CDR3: CASSESFGTGGDEQFF; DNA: TGTGCCAGCAGTGAGTCATTCGGGACAGGGGGCGATGAGCAGTTCTTC
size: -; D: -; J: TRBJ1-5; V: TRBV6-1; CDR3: CASTRGLNQPQHF; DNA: TGTGCCAGCACCCGGGGACTCAATCAGCCCCAGCATTTT
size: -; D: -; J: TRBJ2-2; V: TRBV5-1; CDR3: CASSDYSIGELFF; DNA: TGCGCCAGCAGCGACTACTCAATCGGGGAGCTGTTTTTT
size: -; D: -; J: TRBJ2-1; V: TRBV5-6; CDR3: CASSLLYEQFF; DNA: TGCGCCAGCAGCTTGCTCTATGAGCAGTTCTTC
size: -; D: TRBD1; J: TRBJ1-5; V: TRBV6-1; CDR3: CASSPGTGSNQPQHF; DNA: TGTGCCAGCAGTCCCGGGACAGGGAGCAATCAGCCCCAGCATTTT
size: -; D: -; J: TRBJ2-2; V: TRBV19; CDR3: CASSIVVNTGELFF; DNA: TGTGCCAGTAGTATAGTTGTAAACACCGGGGAGCTGTTTTTT
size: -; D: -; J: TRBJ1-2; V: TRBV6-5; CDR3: CASSYAGNYGYTF; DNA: TGTGCCAGCAGTTACGCAGGGAACTATGGCTACACCTTC
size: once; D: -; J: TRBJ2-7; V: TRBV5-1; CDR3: CASSLVGVDYEQYF; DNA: TGCGCCAGCAGCTTGGTAGGGGTTGACTACGAGCAGTACTTC
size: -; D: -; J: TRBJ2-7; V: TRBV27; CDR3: CASSLLLPEGSYEQYF; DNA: TGTGCCAGCAGTTTATTACTCCCAGAGGGCTCCTACGAGCAGTACTTC
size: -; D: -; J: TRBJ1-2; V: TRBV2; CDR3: CAGGSTEDYGYTF; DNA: TGTGCCGGCGGGAGTACAGAGGACTATGGCTACACCTTC
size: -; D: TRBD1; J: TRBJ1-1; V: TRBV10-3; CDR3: CAISEITGQGMNTEAFF; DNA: TGTGCCATCAGCGAGATTACCGGACAGGGCATGAACACTGAAGCTTTCTTT
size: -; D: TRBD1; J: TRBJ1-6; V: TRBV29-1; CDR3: CSARDRENSPLHF; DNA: TGCAGCGCACGGGACAGGGAAAATTCACCCCTCCACTTT
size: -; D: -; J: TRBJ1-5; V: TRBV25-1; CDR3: CASSEFGRREDQPQHF; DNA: TGTGCCAGCAGTGAATTTGGCCGACGGGAGGATCAGCCCCAGCATTTT